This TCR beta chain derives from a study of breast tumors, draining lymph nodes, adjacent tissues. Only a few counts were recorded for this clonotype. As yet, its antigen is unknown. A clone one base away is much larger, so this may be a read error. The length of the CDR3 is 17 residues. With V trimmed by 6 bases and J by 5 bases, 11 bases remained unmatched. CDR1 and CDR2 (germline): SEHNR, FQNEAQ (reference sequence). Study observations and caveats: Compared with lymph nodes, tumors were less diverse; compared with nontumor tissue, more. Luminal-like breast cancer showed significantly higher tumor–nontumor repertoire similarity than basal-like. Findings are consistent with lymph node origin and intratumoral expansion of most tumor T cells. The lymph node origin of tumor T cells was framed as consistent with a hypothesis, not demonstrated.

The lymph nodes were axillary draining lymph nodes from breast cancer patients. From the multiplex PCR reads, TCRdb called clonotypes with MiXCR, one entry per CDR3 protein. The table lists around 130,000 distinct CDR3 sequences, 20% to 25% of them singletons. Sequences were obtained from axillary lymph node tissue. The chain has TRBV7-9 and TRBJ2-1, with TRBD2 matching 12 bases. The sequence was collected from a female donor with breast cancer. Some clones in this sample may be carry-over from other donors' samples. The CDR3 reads CASRPPSGRGSHNEQFF. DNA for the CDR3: TGTGCCAGCAGGCCTCCTAGCGGGAGGGGGTCCCACAATGAGCAGTTCTTC.